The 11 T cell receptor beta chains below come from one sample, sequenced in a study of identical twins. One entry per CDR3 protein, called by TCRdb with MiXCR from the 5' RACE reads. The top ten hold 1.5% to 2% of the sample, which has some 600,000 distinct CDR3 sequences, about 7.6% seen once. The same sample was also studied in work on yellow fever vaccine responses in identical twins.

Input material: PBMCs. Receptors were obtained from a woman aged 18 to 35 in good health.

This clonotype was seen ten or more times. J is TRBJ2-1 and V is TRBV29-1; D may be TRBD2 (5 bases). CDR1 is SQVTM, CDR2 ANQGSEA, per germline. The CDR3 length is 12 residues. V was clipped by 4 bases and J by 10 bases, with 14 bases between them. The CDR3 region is CSVAGSSREQFF. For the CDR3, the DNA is TGCAGCGTTGCTGGGAGCAGCAGGGAGCAGTTCTTC.

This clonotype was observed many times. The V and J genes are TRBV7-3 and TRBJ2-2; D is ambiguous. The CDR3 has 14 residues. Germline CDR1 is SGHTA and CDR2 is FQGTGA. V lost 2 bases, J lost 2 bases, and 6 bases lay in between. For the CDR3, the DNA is TGTGCCAGCAGCTTACAAGGAAACACCGGGGAGCTGTTTTTT. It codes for CASSLQGNTGELFF. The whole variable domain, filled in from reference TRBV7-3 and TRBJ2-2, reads GAGVSQTPSNKVTEKGKYVELRCDPISGHTALYWYRQSLGQGPEFLIYFQGTGAADDSGLPNDRFFAVRPEGSVSTLKIQRTERGDSAVYLCASSLQGNTGELFFGEGSRLTVL.

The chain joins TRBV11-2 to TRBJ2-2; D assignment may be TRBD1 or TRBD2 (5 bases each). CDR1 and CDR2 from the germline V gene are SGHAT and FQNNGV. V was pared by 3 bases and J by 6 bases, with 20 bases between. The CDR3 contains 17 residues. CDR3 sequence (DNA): TGTGCCAGCAGCTTCGGTCAGAGGGGAGTGAGCGCCGGGGAGCTGTTTTTT. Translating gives CASSFGQRGVSAGELFF.

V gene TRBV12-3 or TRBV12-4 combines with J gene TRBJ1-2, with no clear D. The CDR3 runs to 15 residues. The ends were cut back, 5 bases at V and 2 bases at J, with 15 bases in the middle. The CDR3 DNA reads TGTGCCAGCAGTATAACAGCGTCCCTCAACTATGGCTACACCTTC. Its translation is CASSITASLNYGYTF.

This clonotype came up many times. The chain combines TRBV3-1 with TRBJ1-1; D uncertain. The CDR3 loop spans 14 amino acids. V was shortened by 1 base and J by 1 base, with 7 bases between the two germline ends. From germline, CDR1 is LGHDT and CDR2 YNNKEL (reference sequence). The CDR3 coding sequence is TGTGCCAGCAGCCAAGGCCAGAAGAACACTGAAGCTTTCTTT. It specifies CASSQGQKNTEAFF.

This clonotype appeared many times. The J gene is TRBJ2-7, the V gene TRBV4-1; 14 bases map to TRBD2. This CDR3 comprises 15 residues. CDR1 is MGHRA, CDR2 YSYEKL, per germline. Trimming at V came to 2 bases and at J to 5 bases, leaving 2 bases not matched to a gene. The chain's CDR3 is CASSQTGLAGDEQYF. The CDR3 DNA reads TGCGCCAGCAGCCAAACGGGACTAGCGGGAGACGAGCAGTACTTC.

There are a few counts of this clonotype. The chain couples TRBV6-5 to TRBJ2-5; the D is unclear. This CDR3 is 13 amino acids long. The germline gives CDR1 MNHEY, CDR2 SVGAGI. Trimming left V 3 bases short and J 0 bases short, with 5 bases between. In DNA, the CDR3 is TGTGCCAGCAGTTATTACCACCAAGAGACCCAGTACTTC. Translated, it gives CASSYYHQETQYF.

The CDR3 bases are TGCGCCAGCGGGGGACAGGACTTAGCGGGAGTCGCGCGGGAGCTGTTTTTT. The encoded protein is CASGGQDLAGVARELFF. V and J are TRBV10-2 and TRBJ2-2; D perhaps matches TRBD2 (9 bases). Germline V gene lookup returns CDR1 WSHSY and CDR2 SAAADI. V was shortened by 8 bases and J by 9 bases, with 28 bases between the two germline ends. This CDR3 comprises 17 residues.

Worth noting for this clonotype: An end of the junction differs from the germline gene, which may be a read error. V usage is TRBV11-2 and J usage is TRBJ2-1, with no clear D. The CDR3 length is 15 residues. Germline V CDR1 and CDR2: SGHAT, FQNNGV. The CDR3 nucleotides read TGTGCCAGCAGCAGCAGACCGTCCTCCTACATTGAGCAGTTCTTC. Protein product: CASSSRPSSYIEQFF.

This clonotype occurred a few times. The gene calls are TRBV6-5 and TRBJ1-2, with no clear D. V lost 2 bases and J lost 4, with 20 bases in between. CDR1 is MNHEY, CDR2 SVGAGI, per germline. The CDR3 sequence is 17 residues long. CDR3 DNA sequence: TGTGCCAGCAGTTACCTCACATCGCAGATATCCTCCTATGGCTACACCTTC. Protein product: CASSYLTSQISSYGYTF.

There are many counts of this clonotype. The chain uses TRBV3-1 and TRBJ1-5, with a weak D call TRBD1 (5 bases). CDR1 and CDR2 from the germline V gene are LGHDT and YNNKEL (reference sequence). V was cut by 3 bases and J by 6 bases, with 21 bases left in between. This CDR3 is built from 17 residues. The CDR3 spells CASSHDGKGYSGQPQHF. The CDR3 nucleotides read TGTGCCAGCAGCCACGACGGTAAGGGGTACAGTGGTCAGCCCCAGCATTTT.